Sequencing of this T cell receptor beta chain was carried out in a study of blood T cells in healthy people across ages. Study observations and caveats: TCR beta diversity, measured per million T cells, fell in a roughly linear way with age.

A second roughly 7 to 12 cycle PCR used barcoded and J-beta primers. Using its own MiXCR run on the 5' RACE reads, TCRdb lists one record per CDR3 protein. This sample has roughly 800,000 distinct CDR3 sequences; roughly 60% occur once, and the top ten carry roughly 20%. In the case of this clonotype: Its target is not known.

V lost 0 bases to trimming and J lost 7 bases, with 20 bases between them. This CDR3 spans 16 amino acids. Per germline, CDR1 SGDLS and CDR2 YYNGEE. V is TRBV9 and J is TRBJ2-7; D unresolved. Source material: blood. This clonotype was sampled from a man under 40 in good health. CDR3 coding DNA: TGTGCCAGCAGCGTAGAGAAGGGCCTGGGGTACAATGAGCAGTACTTC. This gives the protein CASSVEKGLGYNEQYF.